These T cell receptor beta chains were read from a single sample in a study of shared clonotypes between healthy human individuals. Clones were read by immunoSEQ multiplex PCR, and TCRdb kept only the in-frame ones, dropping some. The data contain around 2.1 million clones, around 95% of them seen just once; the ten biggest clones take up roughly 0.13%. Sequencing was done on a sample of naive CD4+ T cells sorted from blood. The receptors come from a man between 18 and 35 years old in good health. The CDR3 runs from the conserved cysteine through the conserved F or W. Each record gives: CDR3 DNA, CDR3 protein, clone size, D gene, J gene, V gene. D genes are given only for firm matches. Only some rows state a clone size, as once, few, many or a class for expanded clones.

CDR3nt: TGTGCCAGCAGTTCCGGGGGCTCTGGAAACACCATATATTTT; CDR3aa: CASSSGGSGNTIYF; abundance: .; d_gene: .; j_gene: TRBJ1-3; v_gene: TRBV6-6
CDR3nt: TGCGCCAGCAGCTTCACCCCAGGAAGTACCTATGGCTACACCTTC; CDR3aa: CASSFTPGSTYGYTF; abundance: .; d_gene: .; j_gene: TRBJ1-2; v_gene: TRBV5-1
CDR3nt: TGTGCCAGCAGCTTGGGCCAGGGGGAATACGAGCAGTACTTC; CDR3aa: CASSLGQGEYEQYF; abundance: .; d_gene: TRBD1; j_gene: TRBJ2-7; v_gene: TRBV5-4
CDR3nt: TGTGCCAGCAGCCTCGGGACAGGATCATATACGCAGTATTTT; CDR3aa: CASSLGTGSYTQYF; abundance: .; d_gene: TRBD1; j_gene: TRBJ2-3; v_gene: TRBV7-8
CDR3nt: TGTGCCAGCAGGAATACAGGGGAGTGGAAACTGTTTTTT; CDR3aa: CASRNTGEWKLFF; abundance: once; d_gene: TRBD1; j_gene: TRBJ1-4; v_gene: TRBV6-1
CDR3nt: TGTGCCAGCAGTTTAGGCACAGGCGTTAGCTCCTACGAGCAGTACTTC; CDR3aa: CASSLGTGVSSYEQYF; abundance: .; d_gene: .; j_gene: TRBJ2-7; v_gene: TRBV27
CDR3nt: TGTGCCAGCAGCTTAGATGGACTAGCGGGAGTGGGGCAGTACTTC; CDR3aa: CASSLDGLAGVGQYF; abundance: .; d_gene: TRBD2; j_gene: TRBJ2-7; v_gene: TRBV7-2
CDR3nt: TGTGCCAGCAGTGGGGGGACTGGGGCCAACGTCCTGACTTTC; CDR3aa: CASSGGTGANVLTF; abundance: .; d_gene: .; j_gene: TRBJ2-6; v_gene: TRBV28
CDR3nt: TGTGCCAGCAGTTCCCAGGGGGCGAACGACTATGGCTACACCTTC; CDR3aa: CASSSQGANDYGYTF; abundance: .; d_gene: TRBD1; j_gene: TRBJ1-2; v_gene: TRBV27
CDR3nt: TGTGCCAGTAGTATAGTGGACGGAAAACTGTTTTTT; CDR3aa: CASSIVDGKLFF; abundance: .; d_gene: .; j_gene: TRBJ1-4; v_gene: TRBV19
CDR3nt: TGTGCCAGCACACCCTCGGGACGGGAGGAAGCTTTCTTT; CDR3aa: CASTPSGREEAFF; abundance: .; d_gene: .; j_gene: TRBJ1-1; v_gene: TRBV6-5
CDR3nt: TGTGCCACTCAGGACCGTCAAAGCTCCTACGAGCAGTACTTC; CDR3aa: CATQDRQSSYEQYF; abundance: .; d_gene: .; j_gene: TRBJ2-7; v_gene: TRBV10-3
CDR3nt: TGTGCCACCAGCAGCGGGACAGGCTACAATGAGCAGTTCTTC; CDR3aa: CATSSGTGYNEQFF; abundance: .; d_gene: TRBD1; j_gene: TRBJ2-1; v_gene: TRBV15
CDR3nt: TGTGCCAGCTCCAGCGACAGGGATGGGGGCACAGATACGCAGTATTTT; CDR3aa: CASSSDRDGGTDTQYF; abundance: .; d_gene: TRBD1; j_gene: TRBJ2-3; v_gene: TRBV18
CDR3nt: TGTGCCAGCAGTGAAGGGGGGGATACGCAGTATTTT; CDR3aa: CASSEGGDTQYF; abundance: .; d_gene: .; j_gene: TRBJ2-3; v_gene: TRBV6-1
CDR3nt: TGTGCCAGCAGCGTAGCCCCCCACACCGGGGAGCTGTTTTTT; CDR3aa: CASSVAPHTGELFF; abundance: .; d_gene: .; j_gene: TRBJ2-2; v_gene: TRBV9
CDR3nt: TGCGCCAGCAGCCCAGGGGGGAACTCCTACGAGCAGTACTTC; CDR3aa: CASSPGGNSYEQYF; abundance: once; d_gene: .; j_gene: TRBJ2-7; v_gene: TRBV5-1
CDR3nt: TGTGCCAGCTCACCAGGACAGGGGGCTGTTCAGCCCCAGCATTTT; CDR3aa: CASSPGQGAVQPQHF; abundance: .; d_gene: TRBD1; j_gene: TRBJ1-5; v_gene: TRBV18
CDR3nt: TGTGCCAGCAGCAAAGCCGACTGTGGGGGGACCTACGAGCAGTACTTC; CDR3aa: CASSKADCGGTYEQYF; abundance: .; d_gene: .; j_gene: TRBJ2-7; v_gene: TRBV21-1
CDR3nt: TGTGCCAGCAGCTTAGAGGGAAATGGCTACGAGCAGTACTTC; CDR3aa: CASSLEGNGYEQYF; abundance: .; d_gene: .; j_gene: TRBJ2-7; v_gene: TRBV11-3
CDR3nt: TGTGCCAGCAGCTCCCAGGGGTACACTGAAGCTTTCTTT; CDR3aa: CASSSQGYTEAFF; abundance: .; d_gene: .; j_gene: TRBJ1-1; v_gene: TRBV11-2
CDR3nt: TGCGCCAGCAGCTTGAACGGACAGCTACAAGAGACCCAGTACTTC; CDR3aa: CASSLNGQLQETQYF; abundance: .; d_gene: .; j_gene: TRBJ2-5; v_gene: TRBV5-1
CDR3nt: TGTGCCAGCAGCTTAAGTAACCAAGAGACCCAGTACTTC; CDR3aa: CASSLSNQETQYF; abundance: once; d_gene: .; j_gene: TRBJ2-5; v_gene: TRBV7-9
CDR3nt: TGTGCCAGCAGGCCACTCGAGCAGGGAAATCAGCCCCAGCATTTT; CDR3aa: CASRPLEQGNQPQHF; abundance: .; d_gene: .; j_gene: TRBJ1-5; v_gene: TRBV6-5
CDR3nt: TGCAGCGAACAACAGGGTACCTACAATGAGCAGTTCTTC; CDR3aa: CSEQQGTYNEQFF; abundance: .; d_gene: .; j_gene: TRBJ2-1; v_gene: TRBV29-1
CDR3nt: TGCGCCAGCAGCCAAGGGGGCCAGGGGCGTACCTATGGCTACACCTTC; CDR3aa: CASSQGGQGRTYGYTF; abundance: once; d_gene: .; j_gene: TRBJ1-2; v_gene: TRBV4-3
CDR3nt: TGTGCCAGTAGTAACAGGGGGCAGAATGGCTACACCTTC; CDR3aa: CASSNRGQNGYTF; abundance: .; d_gene: TRBD1; j_gene: TRBJ1-2; v_gene: TRBV19
CDR3nt: TGTGCCAGCAGGGCGGGGGGCCGGAATGAGCAGTTCTTC; CDR3aa: CASRAGGRNEQFF; abundance: .; d_gene: TRBD2; j_gene: TRBJ2-1; v_gene: TRBV6-1
CDR3nt: TGCGCCAGCAGCTTGGAAGGGACAACTAATGAAAAACTGTTTTTT; CDR3aa: CASSLEGTTNEKLFF; abundance: .; d_gene: .; j_gene: TRBJ1-4; v_gene: TRBV5-1
CDR3nt: TGTGCCAGCTCAAGGGGACAGGGTAATGAAAAACTGTTTTTT; CDR3aa: CASSRGQGNEKLFF; abundance: .; d_gene: TRBD1; j_gene: TRBJ1-4; v_gene: TRBV25-1
CDR3nt: TGCGCCAGCAGCTTGGAGGGACAGGGGGCTGAAAAACTGTTTTTT; CDR3aa: CASSLEGQGAEKLFF; abundance: .; d_gene: TRBD1; j_gene: TRBJ1-4; v_gene: TRBV5-1
CDR3nt: TGTGCCAGCAGCGTGGGAGCGGCAGATACGCAGTATTTT; CDR3aa: CASSVGAADTQYF; abundance: .; d_gene: .; j_gene: TRBJ2-3; v_gene: TRBV9
CDR3nt: TGTGCCAGCAGTTACTCGAGCCGGTCCTACGAGCAGTACTTC; CDR3aa: CASSYSSRSYEQYF; abundance: .; d_gene: .; j_gene: TRBJ2-7; v_gene: TRBV6-5
CDR3nt: TGTGCCAGCAGTGAAGCGCAGGGTGAAGCTTTCTTT; CDR3aa: CASSEAQGEAFF; abundance: .; d_gene: .; j_gene: TRBJ1-1; v_gene: TRBV2
CDR3nt: TGTGCCAGCAGCTTCATCCGGGACTCGAACACTGAAGCTTTCTTT; CDR3aa: CASSFIRDSNTEAFF; abundance: .; d_gene: .; j_gene: TRBJ1-1; v_gene: TRBV11-2
CDR3nt: TGTGCCTGGAGTTTCAGGGCAGGTCAGCCCCAGCATTTT; CDR3aa: CAWSFRAGQPQHF; abundance: few; d_gene: .; j_gene: TRBJ1-5; v_gene: TRBV30
CDR3nt: TGTGCCAGCAGCCAGCTCATAAGGGAAGATGGAAACACCATATATTTT; CDR3aa: CASSQLIREDGNTIYF; abundance: .; d_gene: .; j_gene: TRBJ1-3; v_gene: TRBV14
CDR3nt: TGTGCCAGCAGAACAGCGGGCTCTGGAAACACCATATATTTT; CDR3aa: CASRTAGSGNTIYF; abundance: .; d_gene: .; j_gene: TRBJ1-3; v_gene: TRBV2
CDR3nt: TGTGCTAGCGGGACTCGCCAAGAGACCCAGTACTTC; CDR3aa: CASGTRQETQYF; abundance: .; d_gene: TRBD2; j_gene: TRBJ2-5; v_gene: TRBV7-7
CDR3nt: TGTGCCAGCAGCCCAGAGGTAGGGGCCTACGAGCAGTACTTC; CDR3aa: CASSPEVGAYEQYF; abundance: .; d_gene: .; j_gene: TRBJ2-7; v_gene: TRBV6-1
CDR3nt: TGTGCCAGCAGCTTTACGACCGACCTCAGGGATACGCAGTATTTT; CDR3aa: CASSFTTDLRDTQYF; abundance: .; d_gene: .; j_gene: TRBJ2-3; v_gene: TRBV7-9
CDR3nt: TGTGCCAGCAGACAGACTAGCGGGCGGGACGAGCAGTACTTC; CDR3aa: CASRQTSGRDEQYF; abundance: .; d_gene: TRBD2; j_gene: TRBJ2-7; v_gene: TRBV6-5
CDR3nt: TGCGCCAGCAGCTTGGAAAATGAGCAGTTCTTC; CDR3aa: CASSLENEQFF; abundance: .; d_gene: .; j_gene: TRBJ2-1; v_gene: TRBV5-1
CDR3nt: TGTGCCAGCATGCGGCCAGGGGGTATGAACACTGAAGCTTTCTTT; CDR3aa: CASMRPGGMNTEAFF; abundance: .; d_gene: TRBD1; j_gene: TRBJ1-1; v_gene: TRBV6-5
CDR3nt: TGTGCCAGCAGGCGACAGGGGGGGCAGCCCCAGCATTTT; CDR3aa: CASRRQGGQPQHF; abundance: .; d_gene: TRBD1; j_gene: TRBJ1-5; v_gene: TRBV2
CDR3nt: TGTGCCAGCAGTTTATCAGGGACCCCTGGACAGCCCCAGCATTTT; CDR3aa: CASSLSGTPGQPQHF; abundance: .; d_gene: .; j_gene: TRBJ1-5; v_gene: TRBV28
CDR3nt: TGTGCCAGCACCGGGAGCAATACCTACAATGAGCAGTTCTTC; CDR3aa: CASTGSNTYNEQFF; abundance: .; d_gene: .; j_gene: TRBJ2-1; v_gene: TRBV2
CDR3nt: TGTGCCAGCAGCTTGGCCGGGACAGGGATAAATCAGCCCCAGCATTTT; CDR3aa: CASSLAGTGINQPQHF; abundance: .; d_gene: TRBD1; j_gene: TRBJ1-5; v_gene: TRBV7-8
CDR3nt: TGTGCCTGGAGTACTCGGGCCTTGGGTGAAAAACTGTTTTTT; CDR3aa: CAWSTRALGEKLFF; abundance: .; d_gene: .; j_gene: TRBJ1-4; v_gene: TRBV30